A single sample is the source of the 31 T cell receptor beta chains below, sequenced in a study of blood T cell repertoires in COVID-19 (dated by TCRdb to 2019 to 2021). Receptor libraries were prepared by the immunoSEQ multiplex PCR assay. TCRdb holds this immuneACCESS table with in-frame rearrangements only. Some clones are missing; in checked studies, unresolved V genes explain under half, and the rest has no known cause. This sample gives tens of thousands of clones in total; roughly 88% of them show up just once. The ten largest clones add up to approximately 7.7% of the sample. The sequenced sample was peripheral blood. Receptor source: a human donor in a cohort sampled during active COVID-19.

J is TRBJ1-4 and V is TRBV6-2 or TRBV6-3, with TRBD1 matching 10 bases. The CDR3 loop spans 17 amino acids. With 5 bases clipped from V and 0 bases from J, the junction kept 6 bases outside the gene matches. Germline V lookup: CDR1 MNHEY, CDR2 SVGEGT. The CDR3 loop is CASSAGQGGATNEKLFF. CDR3 DNA sequence: TGTGCCAGCAGTGCCGGACAGGGGGGAGCAACTAATGAAAAACTGTTTTTT.

The chain joins TRBV27 to TRBJ2-7; 9 bases map to TRBD1. V gave up 6 bases and J gave up 2 bases; unmatched junction bases: 5. CDR3 length equals 14 residues. Germline V CDR1 and CDR2: MNHEY, SMNVEV (reference sequence). CDR3 in DNA: TGTGCCAGCAGCCGACAGGGGGTCCCCTACGAGCAGTACTTC. This gives the protein CASSRQGVPYEQYF.

The rearrangement uses TRBV5-1 and TRBJ1-1, with TRBD1 identical over 8 bases. Germline-derived CDR1 and CDR2 are SGHRS and YFSETQ. After removal of 3 bases from V and 3 bases from J, the junction contained 1 base not matched to a gene. The CDR3 is 13 amino acids. This CDR3 is CASSSTGDTEAFF. The CDR3, as DNA: TGCGCCAGCAGCTCGACAGGGGACACTGAAGCTTTCTTT.

V and J are TRBV19 and TRBJ1-5; D remains unclear. Germline CDR1 and CDR2: LNHDA and SQIVND (reference sequence). The CDR3 runs 14 residues. Trimming took 1 base from V and 7 from J, leaving 11 bases between them. Written as DNA, the CDR3 is TGTGCCAGTAGTATAGGCGGAACGAGGCAGCCCCAGCATTTT. This codes for CASSIGGTRQPQHF.

The chain combines TRBV6-5 with TRBJ2-1, with TRBD2 identical over 8 bases. V lost 5 bases, J lost 15 bases, and 12 bases stayed unmatched. Germline V gives CDR1 MNHEY, CDR2 SVGAGI. The CDR3 length is 13 residues. The CDR3 spells CASSLGTSSIAFF. For the CDR3, the DNA is TGTGCCAGCAGTCTCGGGACTAGTTCCATCGCGTTCTTC.

The chain uses TRBV5-1 and TRBJ2-2; 10 bases fit TRBD2. The CDR3 has 18 amino acids. J was trimmed by 4 bases and V by 0 bases; bases with no gene match: 9. The V gene's germline CDR1 is SGHRS and CDR2 YFSETQ. The CDR3 coding sequence is TGCGCCAGCAGCTTGGAGGCTAGCGGGAGTGTGGTCACCGGGGAGCTGTTTTTT. Translated, it gives CASSLEASGSVVTGELFF.

The rearrangement joins TRBV7-9 to TRBJ1-2; D perhaps matches TRBD1 (5 bases). The V end lost 1 base, the J end lost 4 bases, and 7 bases lay between the germline ends. The CDR3 is 13 residues long. Germline CDR1 SEHNR, CDR2 FQNEAQ (reference sequence). CDR3 residues: CASSLGGTYGYTF. The CDR3 DNA follows: TGTGCCAGCAGCTTAGGCGGGACCTATGGCTACACCTTC.

This clone was recorded once. The chain recombines TRBV9 with TRBJ2-7; D remains unclear. V lost 3 bases, J lost 4 bases, and 8 bases lay in between. Germline V gives CDR1 SGDLS, CDR2 YYNGEE. CDR3 length: 12 residues. The CDR3, as DNA: TGTGCCAGCAGCGCCTCGGGTTACGAGCAGTACTTC. This encodes CASSASGYEQYF. Full variable domain (outside the CDR3, taken from reference TRBV9 and TRBJ2-7): DSGVTQTPKHLITATGQRVTLRCSPRSGDLSVYWYQQSLDQGLQFLIQYYNGEERAKGNILERFSAQQFPDLHSELNLSSLELGDSALYFCASSASGYEQYFGPGTRLTVT.

This chain uses TRBV11-2 with TRBJ2-1; TRBD2 matches at 11 bases. V gave up 3 bases and J gave up 5 bases; unmatched junction bases: 0. This CDR3 has 14 amino acids. Germline V lookup: CDR1 SGHAT, CDR2 FQNNGV. The CDR3 DNA reads TGTGCCAGCAGCTTTAGCGGGAGGGACAATGAGCAGTTCTTC. This codes for CASSFSGRDNEQFF.

This rearrangement joins TRBV27 to TRBJ2-5, with no clear D. The ends were cut back, 5 bases at V and 2 bases at J, with 9 bases in the middle. The CDR3 covers 13 residues. Germline CDR1 and CDR2: MNHEY and SMNVEV (reference sequence). The CDR3 sequence: CASSPRTQETQYF. The DNA for the CDR3 is TGTGCCAGCAGTCCCCGAACACAAGAGACCCAGTACTTC.

The chain recombines TRBV9 with TRBJ2-7, with D perhaps TRBD2 (6 bases). Trimming pared 4 bases from V and 2 bases from J, leaving 16 bases between. This CDR3 is built from 15 residues. Germline CDR1 SGDLS, CDR2 YYNGEE. The CDR3 DNA follows: TGTGCCAGCAGCCCTGGGACCGGAGGGCCCTACGAGCAGTACTTC. It codes for CASSPGTGGPYEQYF.

V usage is TRBV24-1 and J usage is TRBJ2-3; 15 bases fit TRBD2. The CDR3 is made up of 18 amino acids. Losses at the gene ends were 4 bases for V and 4 bases for J; bases not matched to a gene: 8. The germline V gene has CDR1 KGHDR and CDR2 SFDVKD. The CDR3 DNA is TGTGCCACCAGTGACCGTCCCGGGACTAGCGGGAGGCCAGATACGCAGTATTTT. This sequence encodes CATSDRPGTSGRPDTQYF.

As for this clone: The identical CDR3 is also encoded by other nucleotide sequences in the sample. The chain has TRBV7-8 and TRBJ1-1; perhaps TRBD1 as D (6 bases). This CDR3 is 14 amino acids long. The V and J ends lost 4 bases and 2 bases respectively, with 11 bases between them. CDR1 is SGHVS, CDR2 FQNEAQ, per germline. The CDR3 loop is CASSSGQPNTEAFF. As DNA, the CDR3 is TGTGCCAGCAGCTCCGGACAGCCAAACACTGAAGCTTTCTTT.

The chain combines TRBV11-2 with TRBJ2-7; maybe TRBD1 (6 bases). This CDR3 has 12 amino acids. Looked up from germline, CDR1 is SGHAT and CDR2 is FQNNGV. Trimming pared 5 bases from V and 3 bases from J, leaving 8 bases between. CDR3 amino acids: CASSPQGYEQYF. The CDR3 nucleotides read TGTGCCAGCAGCCCACAGGGCTACGAGCAGTACTTC.

The rearrangement uses TRBV7-2 and TRBJ2-7; 7 nucleotides match TRBD1. This CDR3 contains 15 residues. The germline gives CDR1 SGHTA, CDR2 FQGNSA. The V and J ends lost 5 bases and 1 base, in that order; junction bases with no gene match: 8. The CDR3 nucleotides are TGTGCCAGCAGCAGGACGAGGGACAGTTCCTACGAGCAGTACTTC. It codes for CASSRTRDSSYEQYF.

Note on this clone: The junction does not match germline at one end; this may be a read error. The genes are TRBV7-9 and TRBJ1-4; tentatively, D is TRBD1 (6 bases). The CDR3 has 12 residues. CDR1 and CDR2 from the germline V gene are SEHNR and FQNEAQ (reference sequence). CDR3 bases: TGTGCCAGCAGCTTGGATATTGCAGGGGTCTCGTTT. Amino acids: CASSLDIAGVSF. Filled out from reference TRBV7-9 and TRBJ1-4, the complete variable domain reads DTGVSQNPRHKITKRGQNVTFRCDPISEHNRLYWYRQTLGQGPEFLTYFQNEAQLEKSRLLSDRFSAERPKGSFSTLEIQRTEQGDSAMYLCASSLDIAGVSFGSGTQLSVL.

J is TRBJ1-2 and V is TRBV2; D ambiguous. The CDR3 is 13 residues long. V gave up 2 bases and J gave up 8 bases, with 12 bases separating them. The germline V gene has CDR1 SNHLY and CDR2 FYNNEI. CDR3 protein: CASSERGLGGYTF. The CDR3 nucleotides read TGTGCCAGCAGTGAAAGAGGTCTAGGAGGCTACACCTTC.

The chain has TRBV4-3 and TRBJ1-1, with D possibly matching TRBD1 (6 bases). This CDR3 contains 13 residues. V shed 4 bases and J shed 2 bases, with 8 bases lying between them. Looked up from germline, CDR1 is LGHNA and CDR2 is YSLEER. The CDR3 reads CASSRQVNTEAFF. The DNA for the CDR3 is TGCGCCAGCAGCCGACAGGTAAACACTGAAGCTTTCTTT.

This clone has a single count. The rearrangement joins TRBV11-2 to TRBJ2-2, with 10 bases that match TRBD1. This CDR3 region has 15 residues. CDR1 is SGHAT and CDR2 is FQNNGV in the germline V gene. J lost 8 bases, V lost 4 bases, and 7 bases had no gene match. DNA for the CDR3: TGTGCCAGCAGCTCCGGGACAGGGGTCGGTGGGGAGCTGTTTTTT. Its translation: CASSSGTGVGGELFF. The full variable domain, with the rest looked up from reference TRBV11-2 and TRBJ2-2, is EAGVAQSPRYKIIEKRQSVAFWCNPISGHATLYWYQQILGQGPKLLIQFQNNGVVDDSQLPKDRFSAERLKGVDSTLKIQPAKLEDSAVYLCASSSGTGVGGELFFGEGSRLTVL.

This clone is medium-sized (0.01 to 0.1%). The chain uses TRBV7-2 and TRBJ2-1; D might be TRBD1 (5 bases). Trimming left V 1 base short and J 4 bases short, with 20 bases between. Germline V gene lookup returns CDR1 SGHTA and CDR2 FQGNSA. This CDR3 contains 18 residues. The CDR3 loop reads CASSLERSRALTYNEQFF. The CDR3 DNA sequence: TGTGCCAGCAGCTTAGAGAGATCCAGGGCTTTAACGTACAATGAGCAGTTCTTC. Based on the CDR3 plus reference TRBV7-2 and TRBJ2-1, the full variable domain is GAGVSQSPSNKVTEKGKDVELRCDPISGHTALYWYRQSLGQGLEFLIYFQGNSAPDKSGLPSDRFSAERTGGSVSTLTIQRTQQEDSAVYLCASSLERSRALTYNEQFFGPGTRLTVL.

This clone occurred a few times. The chain links TRBV15 to TRBJ2-5; the D gene is possibly TRBD2 (5 bases). Germline-derived CDR1 and CDR2 are LNHNV and YYDKDF (reference sequence). The V end lost 1 base, the J end lost 3 bases, and 9 bases lay between the germline ends. This CDR3 comprises 14 residues. As DNA, the CDR3 is TGTGCCACCAGCAGAGTCCGGACTGAAGAGACCCAGTACTTC. Encoded protein: CATSRVRTEETQYF.

CDR3 nucleotide sequence: TGTGCCAGCAGCCCCGAGTCCAGGCGGGAGGGCCTCAATGAGCAGTTCTTC. Encoded protein: CASSPESRREGLNEQFF. J is TRBJ2-1 and V is TRBV11-3; 9 bases map to TRBD2. Germline lookup yields CDR1 SGHNT and CDR2 YENEEA. The CDR3 spans 17 residues. V was pared by 5 bases and J by 6 bases, with 14 bases of the junction left unmatched.

V and J are TRBV27 and TRBJ1-2; D not certain. Germline assignment: CDR1 MNHEY and CDR2 SMNVEV (reference sequence). The ends were cut back, 3 bases at V and 4 bases at J, with 9 bases in the middle. The CDR3 contains 13 residues. The CDR3 reads CASSFRRGYGYTF. The CDR3 DNA sequence: TGTGCCAGCAGTTTCCGCCGGGGCTATGGCTACACCTTC.

V is TRBV3-1 (or the pseudogene TRBV3-2) and J is TRBJ2-4; no clear D. The CDR3 covers 15 residues. Germline values: CDR1 LGHDT, CDR2 YNNKEL (reference sequence). The germline V and J ends were trimmed by 2 bases and 1 base, with 9 bases remaining between them. The CDR3 spells CASSQNEEAKNIQYF. The CDR3 DNA is TGTGCCAGCAGCCAAAATGAAGAGGCCAAAAACATTCAGTACTTC.

The J gene is TRBJ2-3, the V gene TRBV10-2; D gene ambiguous. Deletions cut 5 bases from V and 2 bases from J, with 8 bases between. CDR3 length: 13 amino acids. CDR1 and CDR2 (germline): WSHSY, SAAADI. The CDR3 DNA reads as TGCGCCAGCAGTAATCCAATCACAGATACGCAGTATTTT. Its protein is CASSNPITDTQYF.

The chain uses TRBV28 and TRBJ1-3; D perhaps matches TRBD1 (5 bases). Trimming cost V 5 bases and J 2 bases, with 16 bases left between them. The V gene's germline CDR1 is MDHEN and CDR2 SYDVKM. CDR3 size: 16 residues. The CDR3 coding sequence is TGTGCCAGCAGTATTACAGGTCGCAGGGCTGGAAACACCATATATTTT. Amino acids: CASSITGRRAGNTIYF.

The chain employs TRBV24-1 and TRBJ2-1, with a weak D call TRBD2 (5 bases). V was trimmed by 4 bases and J by 2 bases, leaving 14 bases between them. Germline CDR1 KGHDR, CDR2 SFDVKD. The CDR3 extends over 16 amino acids. The CDR3 here is CATSDPSSNTYNEQFF. The CDR3 DNA sequence: TGTGCCACCAGTGACCCCTCTAGCAACACCTACAATGAGCAGTTCTTC.

The chain joins TRBV15 to TRBJ2-3; tentative D call: TRBD1 (6 bases). From germline, CDR1 is LNHNV and CDR2 YYDKDF (reference sequence). The CDR3 runs to 17 residues. The V gene lost 8 bases and the J gene lost 3 bases, with 24 bases spanning the gap. CDR3 amino acids: CATGSGTWGSVTDTQYF. In DNA form, the CDR3 reads TGTGCCACCGGATCCGGGACATGGGGCTCTGTGACAGATACGCAGTATTTT.

V is TRBV11-3 and J is TRBJ2-2, with D possibly being TRBD2 (6 bases). The CDR3 has 15 residues. V lost 3 bases and J 1 base, leaving 9 bases between the germline ends. The germline gives CDR1 SGHNT, CDR2 YENEEA. The DNA of the CDR3 is TGTGCCAGCAGCTTGGGCGGGAAGAACACCGGGGAGCTGTTTTTT. Translating it yields CASSLGGKNTGELFF.

This clone was seen a single time. The chain joins TRBV4-1 to TRBJ2-3; 9 bases are shared with TRBD2. V lost 2 bases, J lost 5 bases, and 5 bases stayed unmatched. Germline loops: CDR1 MGHRA, CDR2 YSYEKL. The CDR3 loop spans 15 amino acids. This CDR3 is CASSQLAGLLDTQYF. The CDR3 bases are TGCGCCAGCAGCCAACTAGCGGGATTATTAGATACGCAGTATTTT.

The chain couples TRBV27 to TRBJ2-3, with TRBD2 identical over 12 bases. This CDR3 comprises 18 residues. Germline CDR1 and CDR2: MNHEY and SMNVEV (reference sequence). The junction had 11 bases not matched to a gene; V was cut back by 6 bases and J by 1 base. DNA for the CDR3: TGTGCCAGCAGCCTAGGGTGGACTAGCGGGACGGGCACAGATACGCAGTATTTT. Residues: CASSLGWTSGTGTDTQYF.